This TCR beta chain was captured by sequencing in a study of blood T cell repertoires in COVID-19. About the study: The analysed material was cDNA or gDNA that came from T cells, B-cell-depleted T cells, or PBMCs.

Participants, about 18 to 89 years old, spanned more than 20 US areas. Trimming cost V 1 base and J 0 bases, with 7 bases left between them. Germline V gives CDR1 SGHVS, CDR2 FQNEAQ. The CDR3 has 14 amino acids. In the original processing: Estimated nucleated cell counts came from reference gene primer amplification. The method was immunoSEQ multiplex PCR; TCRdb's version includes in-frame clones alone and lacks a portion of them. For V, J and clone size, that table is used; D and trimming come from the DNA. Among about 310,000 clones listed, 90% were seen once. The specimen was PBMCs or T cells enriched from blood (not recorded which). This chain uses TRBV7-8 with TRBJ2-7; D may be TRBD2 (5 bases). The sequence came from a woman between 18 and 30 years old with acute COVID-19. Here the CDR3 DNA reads TGTGCCAGCAGCTTAGAGCGGAACTCCTACGAGCAGTACTTC. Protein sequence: CASSLERNSYEQYF.